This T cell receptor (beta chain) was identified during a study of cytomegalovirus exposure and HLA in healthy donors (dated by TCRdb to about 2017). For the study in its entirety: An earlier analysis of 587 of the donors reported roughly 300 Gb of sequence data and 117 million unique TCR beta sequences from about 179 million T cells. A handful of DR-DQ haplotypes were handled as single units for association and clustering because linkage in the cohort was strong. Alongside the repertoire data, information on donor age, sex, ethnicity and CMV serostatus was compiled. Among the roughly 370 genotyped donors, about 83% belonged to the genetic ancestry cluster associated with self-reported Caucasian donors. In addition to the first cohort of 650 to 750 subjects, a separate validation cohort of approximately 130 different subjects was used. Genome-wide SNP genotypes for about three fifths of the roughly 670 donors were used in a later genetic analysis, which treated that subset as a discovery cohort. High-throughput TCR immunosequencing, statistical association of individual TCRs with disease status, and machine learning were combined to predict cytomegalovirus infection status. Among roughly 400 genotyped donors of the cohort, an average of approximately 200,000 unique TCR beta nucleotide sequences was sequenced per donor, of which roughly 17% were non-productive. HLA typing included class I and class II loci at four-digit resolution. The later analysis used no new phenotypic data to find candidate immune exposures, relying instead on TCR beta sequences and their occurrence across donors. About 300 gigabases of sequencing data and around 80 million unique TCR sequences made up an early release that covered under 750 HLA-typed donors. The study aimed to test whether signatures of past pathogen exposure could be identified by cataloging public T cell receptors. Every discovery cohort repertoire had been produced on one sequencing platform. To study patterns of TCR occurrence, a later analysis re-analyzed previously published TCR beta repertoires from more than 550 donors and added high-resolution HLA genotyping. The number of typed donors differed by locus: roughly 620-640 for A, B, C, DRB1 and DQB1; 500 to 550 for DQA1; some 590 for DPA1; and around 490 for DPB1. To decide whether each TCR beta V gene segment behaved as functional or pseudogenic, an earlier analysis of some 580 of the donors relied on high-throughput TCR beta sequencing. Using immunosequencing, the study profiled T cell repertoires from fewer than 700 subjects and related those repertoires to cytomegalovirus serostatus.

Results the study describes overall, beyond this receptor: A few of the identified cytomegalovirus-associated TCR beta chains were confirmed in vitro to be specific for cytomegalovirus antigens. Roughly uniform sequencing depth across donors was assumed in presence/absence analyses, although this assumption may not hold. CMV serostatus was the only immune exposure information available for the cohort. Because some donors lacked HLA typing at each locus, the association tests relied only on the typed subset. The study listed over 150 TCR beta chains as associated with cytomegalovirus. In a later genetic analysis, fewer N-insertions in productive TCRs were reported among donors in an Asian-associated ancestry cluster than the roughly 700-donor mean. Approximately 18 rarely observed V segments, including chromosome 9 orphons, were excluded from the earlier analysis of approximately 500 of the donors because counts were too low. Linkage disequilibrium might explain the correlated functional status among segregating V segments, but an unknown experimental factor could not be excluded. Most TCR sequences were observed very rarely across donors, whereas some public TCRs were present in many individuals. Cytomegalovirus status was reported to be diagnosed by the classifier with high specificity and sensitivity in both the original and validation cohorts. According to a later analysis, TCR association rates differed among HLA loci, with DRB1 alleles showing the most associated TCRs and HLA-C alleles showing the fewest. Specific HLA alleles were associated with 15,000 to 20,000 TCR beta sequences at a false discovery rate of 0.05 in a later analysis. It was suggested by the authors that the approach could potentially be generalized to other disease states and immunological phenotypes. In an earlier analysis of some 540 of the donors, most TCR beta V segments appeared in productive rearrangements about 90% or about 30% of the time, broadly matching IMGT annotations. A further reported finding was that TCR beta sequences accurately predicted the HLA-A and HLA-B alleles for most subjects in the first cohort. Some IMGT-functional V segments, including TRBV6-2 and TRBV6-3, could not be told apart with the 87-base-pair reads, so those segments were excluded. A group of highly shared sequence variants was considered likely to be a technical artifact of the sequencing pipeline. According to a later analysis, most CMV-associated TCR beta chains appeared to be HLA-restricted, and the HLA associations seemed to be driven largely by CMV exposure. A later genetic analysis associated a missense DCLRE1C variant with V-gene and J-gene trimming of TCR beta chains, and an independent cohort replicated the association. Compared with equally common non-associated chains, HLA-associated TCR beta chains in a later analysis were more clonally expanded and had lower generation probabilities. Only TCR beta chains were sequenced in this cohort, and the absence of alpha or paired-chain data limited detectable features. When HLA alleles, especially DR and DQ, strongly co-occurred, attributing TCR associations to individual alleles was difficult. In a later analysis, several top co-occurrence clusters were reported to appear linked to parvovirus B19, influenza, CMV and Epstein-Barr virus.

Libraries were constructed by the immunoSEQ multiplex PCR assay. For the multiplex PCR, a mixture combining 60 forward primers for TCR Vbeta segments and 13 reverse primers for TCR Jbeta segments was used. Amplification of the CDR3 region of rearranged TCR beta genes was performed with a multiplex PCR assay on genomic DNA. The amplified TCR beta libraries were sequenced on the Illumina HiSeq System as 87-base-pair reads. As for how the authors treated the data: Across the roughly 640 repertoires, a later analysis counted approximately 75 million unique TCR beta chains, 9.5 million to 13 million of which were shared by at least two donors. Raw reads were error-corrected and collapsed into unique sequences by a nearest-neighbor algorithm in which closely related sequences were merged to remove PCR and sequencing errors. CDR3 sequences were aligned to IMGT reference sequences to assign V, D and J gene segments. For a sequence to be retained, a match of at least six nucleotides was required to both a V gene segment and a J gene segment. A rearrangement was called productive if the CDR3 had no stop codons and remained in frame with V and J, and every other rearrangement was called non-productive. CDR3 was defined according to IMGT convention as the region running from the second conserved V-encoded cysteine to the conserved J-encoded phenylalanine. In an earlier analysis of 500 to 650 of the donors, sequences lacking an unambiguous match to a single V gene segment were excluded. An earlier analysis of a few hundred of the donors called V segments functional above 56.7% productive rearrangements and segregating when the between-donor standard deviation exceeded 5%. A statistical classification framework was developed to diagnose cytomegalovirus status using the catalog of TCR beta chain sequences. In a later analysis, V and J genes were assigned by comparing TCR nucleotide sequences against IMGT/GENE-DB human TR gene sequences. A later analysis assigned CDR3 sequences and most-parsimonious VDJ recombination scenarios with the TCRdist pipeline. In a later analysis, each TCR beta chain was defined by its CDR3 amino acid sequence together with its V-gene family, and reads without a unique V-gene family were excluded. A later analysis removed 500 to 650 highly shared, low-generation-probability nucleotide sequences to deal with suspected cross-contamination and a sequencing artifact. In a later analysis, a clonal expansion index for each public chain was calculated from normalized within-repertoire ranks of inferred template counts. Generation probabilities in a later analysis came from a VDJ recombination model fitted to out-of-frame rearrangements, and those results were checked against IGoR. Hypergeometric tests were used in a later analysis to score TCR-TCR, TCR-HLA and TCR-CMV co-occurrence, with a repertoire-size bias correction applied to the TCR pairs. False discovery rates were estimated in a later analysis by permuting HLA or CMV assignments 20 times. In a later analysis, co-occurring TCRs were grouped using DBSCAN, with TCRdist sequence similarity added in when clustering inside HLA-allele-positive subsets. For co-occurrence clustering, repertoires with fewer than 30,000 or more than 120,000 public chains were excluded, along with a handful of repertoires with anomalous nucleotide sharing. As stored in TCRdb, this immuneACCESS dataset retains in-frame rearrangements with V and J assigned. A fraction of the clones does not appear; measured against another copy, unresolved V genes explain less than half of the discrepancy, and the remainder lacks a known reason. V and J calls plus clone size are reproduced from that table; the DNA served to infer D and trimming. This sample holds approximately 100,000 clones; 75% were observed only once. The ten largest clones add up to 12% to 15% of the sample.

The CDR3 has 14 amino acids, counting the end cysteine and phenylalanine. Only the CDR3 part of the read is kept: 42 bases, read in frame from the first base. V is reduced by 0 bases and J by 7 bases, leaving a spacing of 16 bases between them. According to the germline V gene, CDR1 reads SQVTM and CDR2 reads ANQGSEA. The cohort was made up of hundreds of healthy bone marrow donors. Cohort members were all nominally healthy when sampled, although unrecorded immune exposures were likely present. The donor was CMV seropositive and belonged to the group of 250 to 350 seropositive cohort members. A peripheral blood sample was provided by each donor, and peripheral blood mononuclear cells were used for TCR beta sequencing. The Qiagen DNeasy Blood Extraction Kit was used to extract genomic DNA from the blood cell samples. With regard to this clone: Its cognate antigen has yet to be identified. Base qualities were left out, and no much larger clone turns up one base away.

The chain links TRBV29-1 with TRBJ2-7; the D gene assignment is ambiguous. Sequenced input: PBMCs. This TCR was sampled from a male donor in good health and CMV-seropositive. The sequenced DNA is TGCAGCGTTGAAGATCTCGCACAGTGCTATGAGCAGTACTTC. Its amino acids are CSVEDLAQCYEQYF.